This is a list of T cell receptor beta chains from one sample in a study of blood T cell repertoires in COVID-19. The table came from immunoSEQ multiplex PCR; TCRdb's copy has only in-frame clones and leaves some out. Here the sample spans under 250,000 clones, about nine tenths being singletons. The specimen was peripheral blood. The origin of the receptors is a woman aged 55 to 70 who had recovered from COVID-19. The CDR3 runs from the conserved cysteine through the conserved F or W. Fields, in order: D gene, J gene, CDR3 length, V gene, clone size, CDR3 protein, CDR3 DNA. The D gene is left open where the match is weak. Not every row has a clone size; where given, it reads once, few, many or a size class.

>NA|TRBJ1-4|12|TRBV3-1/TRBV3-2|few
CASSHSRGVLFF
TGTGCCAGCAGCCACAGCCGGGGGGTGCTGTTTTTT
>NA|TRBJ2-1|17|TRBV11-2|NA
CASSLEVAVGVSIEQFF
TGTGCCAGCAGCTTAGAGGTGGCTGTGGGTGTTAGCATTGAGCAGTTCTTC
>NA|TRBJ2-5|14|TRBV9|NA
CAWLWTVSGETQYF
TGTGCCTGGTTATGGACAGTCAGCGGAGAGACCCAGTACTTC
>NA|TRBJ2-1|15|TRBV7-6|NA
CASSLQTTARYEQFF
TGTGCCAGCAGCCTACAGACGACAGCTCGTTATGAGCAGTTCTTC
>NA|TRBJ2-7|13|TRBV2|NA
CATGGVGTYEQYF
TGTGCCACCGGCGGGGTTGGGACCTACGAGCAGTACTTC
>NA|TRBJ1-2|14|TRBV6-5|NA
CASARGTEGGGYTF
TGTGCCAGCGCCCGGGGCACGGAGGGTGGGGGCTACACCTTC
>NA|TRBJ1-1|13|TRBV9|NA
CASSATGYTEAFF
TGTGCCAGCAGCGCTACAGGGTACACTGAAGCTTTCTTT
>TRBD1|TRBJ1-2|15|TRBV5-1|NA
CASSFRTGGDYGYTF
TGCGCCAGCAGCTTCAGGACAGGGGGGGACTATGGCTACACCTTC
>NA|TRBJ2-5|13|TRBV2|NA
CASMRPSQETQYF
TGTGCCAGCATGAGGCCTAGCCAAGAGACCCAGTACTTC
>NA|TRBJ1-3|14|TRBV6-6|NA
CASEGVTGGNTIYF
TGTGCCAGCGAGGGGGTGACGGGTGGAAACACCATATATTTT
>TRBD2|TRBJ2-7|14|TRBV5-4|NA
CASSLGLAEYEQYF
TGTGCCAGCAGCTTAGGACTAGCAGAGTACGAGCAGTACTTC
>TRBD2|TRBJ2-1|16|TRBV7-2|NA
CASSLSVSGTKNEQFF
TGTGCCAGCAGCTTATCTGTATCCGGGACTAAGAATGAGCAGTTCTTC
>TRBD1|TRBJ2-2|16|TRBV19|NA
CASSRDRGPNTGELFF
TGTGCCAGTAGTAGGGACAGGGGGCCGAACACCGGGGAGCTGTTTTTT
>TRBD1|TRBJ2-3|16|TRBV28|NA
CASSFVTGGRLDTQYF
TGTGCCAGCAGTTTTGTGACAGGGGGCCGGTTGGATACGCAGTATTTT
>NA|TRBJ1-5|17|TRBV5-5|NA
CASSVMSGARGNQPQHF
TGTGCCAGCAGCGTGATGAGTGGGGCCCGGGGCAATCAGCCCCAGCATTTT
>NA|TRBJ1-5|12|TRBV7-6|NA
CASSPRGQPQHF
TGTGCCAGCAGCCCGCGCGGGCAGCCCCAGCATTTT
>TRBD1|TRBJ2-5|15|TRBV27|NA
CASSSTTGGRKTQYF
TGTGCCAGCAGTTCGACAACAGGGGGCCGAAAGACCCAGTACTTC
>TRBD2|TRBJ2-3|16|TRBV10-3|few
CAIGNLAGGSVDTQYF
TGTGCCATCGGAAACCTAGCGGGGGGGTCCGTAGATACGCAGTATTTT
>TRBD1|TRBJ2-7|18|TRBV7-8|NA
CASSLSVRTGKVYYEQYF
TGTGCCAGCAGCTTAAGTGTTCGGACAGGAAAGGTCTACTACGAGCAGTACTTC
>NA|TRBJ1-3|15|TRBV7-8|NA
CASSLYQETGNTIYF
TGTGCCAGCAGCTTATATCAGGAAACTGGAAACACCATATATTTT
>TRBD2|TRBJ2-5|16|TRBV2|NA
CASSEDAAGVQETQYF
TGTGCCAGCAGTGAAGATGCGGCGGGAGTCCAAGAGACCCAGTACTTC
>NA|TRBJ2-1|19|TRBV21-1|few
CASTTIPRRRDHSYNEQFF
TGTGCCAGCACGACTATCCCTCGACGGCGGGACCATTCCTACAATGAGCAGTTCTTC
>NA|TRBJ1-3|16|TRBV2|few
CASSLDSPNSGNTIYF
TGTGCCAGTTCCCTGGACAGTCCCAACTCTGGAAACACCATATATTTT
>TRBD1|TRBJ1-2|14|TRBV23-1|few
CASSHPGQYYGYTF
TGCGCCAGCAGTCATCCGGGACAGTATTATGGCTACACCTTC
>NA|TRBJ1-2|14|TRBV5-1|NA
CASSFTDATYGYTF
TGCGCCAGCAGCTTCACAGACGCTACCTATGGCTACACCTTC
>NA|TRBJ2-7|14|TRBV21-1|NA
CASSNRTRIYEQYF
TGTGCCAGCAGCAACCGGACTAGGATCTACGAGCAGTACTTC
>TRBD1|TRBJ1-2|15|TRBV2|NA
CASSVEGQGAYGYTF
TGTGCCAGCAGTGTCGAGGGACAGGGGGCATACGGCTACACCTTC
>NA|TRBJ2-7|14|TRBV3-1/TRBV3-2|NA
CASSQNVLTLEQYF
TGTGCCAGCAGCCAGAATGTTCTAACGTTGGAGCAGTACTTC
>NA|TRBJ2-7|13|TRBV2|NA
CASILAGTYEQYF
TGTGCCAGCATCCTGGCAGGGACCTACGAGCAGTACTTC
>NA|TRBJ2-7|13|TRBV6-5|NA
CASWRDSSYEQYF
TGTGCCAGCTGGCGGGACAGCTCCTACGAGCAGTACTTC
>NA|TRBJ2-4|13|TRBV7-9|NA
CASSPSVKNIQYF
TGTGCCAGCAGCCCTAGCGTAAAAAACATTCAGTACTTC
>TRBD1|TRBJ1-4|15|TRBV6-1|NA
CASSEALSGGEKLFF
TGTGCCAGCAGTGAAGCACTTTCAGGGGGGGAAAAACTGTTTTTT
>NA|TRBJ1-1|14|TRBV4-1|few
CASSQDNEDTEAFF
TGCGCCAGCAGCCAAGATAACGAGGACACTGAAGCTTTCTTT